This T cell receptor beta chain was profiled in a study of blood T cells in healthy people across ages. Study-wide points: There was a strong correlation between TCR beta diversity and naive T cell percentage.

It was with a sample-barcoded 5' primer and a J-beta primer mix that a second PCR of roughly 7 to 12 cycles was run. Each cDNA molecule, via a template-switch adaptor with 12 random nucleotides, was tagged. From the 5' RACE reads, TCRdb called clonotypes with MiXCR, one entry per CDR3 protein. The sample comprises over 600,000 distinct CDR3 sequences, 40% to 50% of which are singletons, and approximately 31% rests with the top ten. This CDR3 comprises 15 residues. V lost 3 bases to trimming and J lost 2 bases, with 14 bases between them. CDR1 is DFQATT and CDR2 is SNEGSKA in the germline V gene (reference sequence). To note about this clonotype: Its antigen is not identified.

The material sequenced was blood. This sequence was found in a man older than 75 in good health. This sequence joins TRBV20-1 and TRBJ1-5; D not resolved. The CDR3 DNA sequence: TGCAGTGCTAGTTCCTTCGGACGGGGCAATCAGCCCCAGCATTTT. Its protein is CSASSFGRGNQPQHF.